Below, 26 T cell receptor beta chains from the same sample are listed, as sequenced in a study of cytotoxic CD8 clonotypes in ibrutinib-treated CLL. Repertoires were generated with immunoSEQ multiplex PCR, while TCRdb's copy carries only in-frame clones and drops some. The sample contains under 200,000 clones, 81% of which appear only once. The source was PBMCs, collected after 12 months of ibrutinib treatment. These receptors were obtained from a human donor with chronic lymphocytic leukemia.

The chain couples TRBV28 to TRBJ2-7, with D possibly called TRBD1 or TRBD2 (5 bases each). This CDR3 has 14 amino acids. Trimming cost V 3 bases and J 0 bases, with 9 bases left between them. Germline V gene data show CDR1 as MDHEN and CDR2 as SYDVKM. DNA of the CDR3: TGTGCCAGCAGTTTCGCAGGGAGCTCCTACGAGCAGTACTTC. Translation: CASSFAGSSYEQYF.

The chain has TRBV7-9 and TRBJ1-4; 8 bases are shared with TRBD1. The CDR3 has 15 amino acids. CDR1 SEHNR and CDR2 FQNEAQ come from the germline V gene (reference sequence). Trimming took 5 bases from V and 3 from J; bases not matched to a gene: 5. The CDR3 region is CASSATGVANEKLFF. The CDR3 DNA is TGTGCCAGCAGCGCGACAGGGGTTGCTAATGAAAAACTGTTTTTT. The full variable domain, in which reference TRBV7-9 and TRBJ1-4 provide the parts outside the CDR3, is DTGVSQNPRHKITKRGQNVTFRCDPISEHNRLYWYRQTLGQGPEFLTYFQNEAQLEKSRLLSDRFSAERPKGSFSTLEIQRTEQGDSAMYLCASSATGVANEKLFFGSGTQLSVL.

As DNA, the CDR3 is TGTGCCAGCAGCCCGAGGGGAGGTGCGGATACGCAGTATTTT. It is translated as CASSPRGGADTQYF. The rearrangement joins TRBV14 to TRBJ2-3; TRBD2 might be the D (6 bases). This CDR3 comprises 14 residues. The germline gives CDR1 SGHDN, CDR2 FVKESK. V lost 4 bases, J lost 6 bases, and 14 bases lay in between.

The table lists this clone with a count of one. The rearrangement uses TRBV7-2 and TRBJ2-1; 9 bases are shared with TRBD1. Unmatched junction bases numbered 4, after V lost 5 bases and J lost 5 bases. Germline CDR1 reads SGHTA; CDR2 reads FQGNSA. The CDR3 sequence is 14 residues long. The CDR3 DNA follows: TGTGCCAGCAGCCCCTGGACAGGGGACAATGAGCAGTTCTTC. Translating it yields CASSPWTGDNEQFF.

J is TRBJ2-7 and V is TRBV13; tentative D call: TRBD1 (5 bases). CDR1 is PRHDT and CDR2 is FYEKMQ in the germline V gene (reference sequence). The V end lost 2 bases, the J end lost 2 bases, and 7 bases lay between the germline ends. This CDR3 is 13 amino acids long. The CDR3 sequence: CASSLLGAYEQYF. The CDR3 coding sequence is TGTGCCAGCAGCTTACTAGGGGCCTACGAGCAGTACTTC.

This chain links TRBV28 with TRBJ1-5; tentative D call: TRBD1 (5 bases). The CDR3 is 17 residues long. The germline V gene has CDR1 MDHEN and CDR2 SYDVKM. V was trimmed by 2 bases and J by 0 bases, leaving 14 bases between them. The CDR3 is CASSLPGASYSNQPQHF. In nucleotides, the CDR3 is TGTGCCAGCAGTTTACCTGGGGCAAGTTATAGCAATCAGCCCCAGCATTTT.

This chain uses TRBV5-6 with TRBJ1-5; the match to TRBD1 covers 7 bases. Germline V CDR1 and CDR2: SGHDT, YYEEEE. V trimming: 2 bases; J trimming: 4 bases; junction bases outside the gene matches: 6. This CDR3 is built from 15 residues. CDR3 protein: CASSLGQVPNQPQHF. In DNA form, the CDR3 reads TGTGCCAGCAGCTTAGGACAGGTACCAAATCAGCCCCAGCATTTT.

The chain couples TRBV29-1 to TRBJ2-2; 9 nucleotides match TRBD1. CDR1 SQVTM and CDR2 ANQGSEA come from the germline V gene. The V segment lost 6 bases and the J segment 1 base; nucleotides outside the gene matches: 0. CDR3 length equals 13 residues. The CDR3 is CSVDRGNTGELFF. CDR3 nucleotides: TGCAGCGTGGACAGGGGGAACACCGGGGAGCTGTTTTTT.

The chain joins TRBV19 to TRBJ2-3, with D possibly TRBD1 on 6 matching bases. Per germline, CDR1 LNHDA and CDR2 SQIVND (reference sequence). V gave up 7 bases and J gave up 5 bases, with 16 bases separating them. The CDR3 totals 14 residues. The CDR3 nucleotides read TGTGCCAGTAAGCAGGGGCCGATGCAAGATACGCAGTATTTT. This sequence encodes CASKQGPMQDTQYF.

This sequence joins TRBV7-9 and TRBJ1-1; 8 positions match TRBD1. Germline V lookup: CDR1 SEHNR, CDR2 FQNEAQ (reference sequence). This CDR3 has 16 amino acids. The V and J ends lost 6 bases and 0 bases, in that order; junction bases with no gene match: 9. The CDR3 DNA sequence: TGTGCCAGCAGGCCCGGGACAGGCATGATGAACACTGAAGCTTTCTTT. It yields the protein CASRPGTGMMNTEAFF.

The chain has TRBV6-5 and TRBJ1-2; 9 positions agree with TRBD1. From germline, CDR1 is MNHEY and CDR2 SVGAGI. The CDR3 extends over 15 amino acids. Germline trimming cut 6 bases from V and 6 bases from J; bases unmatched to any gene: 11. The CDR3 nucleotides read TGTGCCAGCAGCCTATTTTTCGACAGGGGGAATGGCTACACCTTC. Protein: CASSLFFDRGNGYTF.

This chain joins TRBV5-5 and TRBJ1-5; D remains unclear. Trimming took off 4 bases at V and 3 bases at J, with 11 bases between the two ends. This CDR3 spans 14 amino acids. Germline V gene lookup returns CDR1 SGHKS and CDR2 YYEKEE (reference sequence). Here the CDR3 reads CASSTDANNQPQHF. CDR3 in DNA: TGTGCCAGCAGCACGGACGCGAACAATCAGCCCCAGCATTTT.

The CDR3 DNA follows: TGTGCCAGCACCATACAGGGCCCGCACACCTTC. Translated, it gives CASTIQGPHTF. J is TRBJ1-2 and V is TRBV2, with a possible D match to TRBD1 (6 bases). V shed 7 bases and J shed 12 bases, with 15 bases lying between them. Germline V gene sequence: CDR1 SNHLY, CDR2 FYNNEI. The CDR3 has 11 amino acids.

This chain's CDR3 is CASSWWTGTEAFF. As DNA, the CDR3 is TGTGCCAGCAGCTGGTGGACAGGCACTGAAGCTTTCTTT. The chain couples TRBV5-6 to TRBJ1-1; the match to TRBD1 covers 7 bases. The CDR3 is made up of 13 amino acids. V gave up 3 bases and J gave up 4 bases; unmatched junction bases: 3. CDR1 and CDR2 from the germline V gene are SGHDT and YYEEEE.

This clone was observed a single time. The V call is TRBV28, the J call TRBJ2-1; D is unresolved. In germline, CDR1 is MDHEN, CDR2 SYDVKM. This CDR3 has 14 residues. Trimming stripped 2 bases from V and 3 bases from J, with 8 bases between. Written as DNA, the CDR3 is TGTGCCAGCAGTTTAGTGACCCTCTACAATGAGCAGTTCTTC. Protein sequence: CASSLVTLYNEQFF.

The chain joins TRBV7-3 to TRBJ1-1, with TRBD1 as a possible D gene (6 bases). Germline V gene sequence: CDR1 SGHTA, CDR2 FQGTGA. Trimming took off 1 base at V and 5 bases at J, with 14 bases between the two ends. The CDR3 consists of 15 residues. Here the CDR3 DNA reads TGTGCCAGCAGCTTAAGAACAGGGACCAGGACTGAAGCTTTCTTT. Protein sequence: CASSLRTGTRTEAFF.

The chain links TRBV27 to TRBJ2-7, with D unclear. Germline CDR1 reads MNHEY; CDR2 reads SMNVEV (reference sequence). The CDR3 extends over 11 amino acids. Deletions cut 7 bases from V and 6 bases from J, with 10 bases between. The CDR3 DNA follows: TGTGCCAGCATCCAGGCACGCGAGCAGTACTTC. Translated, it gives CASIQAREQYF.

V gene TRBV6-6 combines with J gene TRBJ1-2; D unresolved. Germline V gene data show CDR1 as MNHNY and CDR2 as SVGAGI (reference sequence). The CDR3 has 14 residues. V was shortened by 4 bases and J by 4 bases, with 13 bases between the two germline ends. The CDR3 DNA sequence: TGTGCCAGCAGTTCCTCGGATCTCCCCTATGGCTACACCTTC. This translates into CASSSSDLPYGYTF.

The genes are TRBV6-5 and TRBJ1-5, with 7 bases identical to TRBD1. CDR3 length: 14 amino acids. Germline-derived CDR1 and CDR2 are MNHEY and SVGAGI. Unmatched junction bases numbered 9, after V lost 6 bases and J lost 7 bases. The CDR3 DNA is TGTGCCAGCAGAATAGACAGGGACGGGCAGCCCCAGCATTTT. As protein: CASRIDRDGQPQHF.

The chain combines TRBV30 with TRBJ2-7; no reliable D call. CDR1 and CDR2 (germline): GTSNPN, SVGIG (reference sequence). With 3 bases removed from V and 6 bases from J, the gap between germline ends came to 21 bases. CDR3 size: 15 residues. This CDR3 is CAWRYLGLSAVEQYF. The CDR3 bases are TGTGCCTGGAGATATCTAGGCCTATCGGCGGTCGAGCAGTACTTC.

CDR3 residues: CASRISKPRGGLGSGANVLTF. CDR3 in DNA: TGTGCCAGCAGAATAAGCAAACCTCGAGGGGGCCTCGGCTCTGGGGCCAACGTCCTGACTTTC. V and J are TRBV28 and TRBJ2-6, with 7 bases that match TRBD1. The CDR3 is made up of 21 amino acids. From germline, CDR1 is MDHEN and CDR2 SYDVKM. The J segment lost 0 bases and the V segment lost 6 bases, leaving 20 bases of the junction unmatched.

The chain employs TRBV10-3 and TRBJ2-1; D unclear. Germline-derived CDR1 and CDR2 are ENHRY and SYGVKD. The CDR3 runs to 14 residues. Trimming took off 3 bases at V and 5 bases at J, with 11 bases between the two ends. The CDR3: CAISESGTNNEQFF. CDR3 nucleotide sequence: TGTGCCATCAGTGAATCAGGTACCAACAATGAGCAGTTCTTC.

To note about this clone: A read error may produce the germline difference seen at one junction end. The chain uses TRBV6-6 and TRBJ1-1, with 10 nucleotides matching TRBD1. Germline assignment: CDR1 MNHNY and CDR2 SVGAGI (reference sequence). The CDR3 length is 11 residues. Written as DNA, the CDR3 is TGTGCCAGCAGCAGACAGGGGGCGCCGGTCTTT. It is translated as CASSRQGAPVF.

The DNA of the CDR3 is TGTGCCGGGGGCTCCCCTTTAAGCTATGGCTACACCTTC. Translated: CAGGSPLSYGYTF. The V call is TRBV7-9, the J call TRBJ1-2; TRBD1 is a possible D gene (6 bases). The CDR3 has 13 residues. The germline V gene encodes CDR1 SEHNR and CDR2 FQNEAQ (reference sequence). V was cut by 11 bases and J by 4 bases, with 17 bases left in between.

V and J are TRBV7-2 and TRBJ1-4; the match to TRBD1 covers 7 bases. The germline V gene has CDR1 SGHTA and CDR2 FQGNSA. The CDR3 has 14 amino acids. Germline trimming cut 6 bases from V and 7 bases from J; bases unmatched to any gene: 8. CDR3 bases: TGTGCCAGCAGTAGAGGGGGCCAGAGTGAAAAACTGTTTTTT. Its protein product is CASSRGGQSEKLFF.

The chain recombines TRBV29-1 with TRBJ2-7; D unclear. The CDR3 is made up of 15 amino acids. The V end was cut by 7 bases, the J end by 0 bases, with 19 bases between. Per the germline V gene, CDR1 is SQVTM and CDR2 is ANQGSEA. CDR3 DNA: TGCAGCGCTCCAGTCACCGTACAGTCCTCCTACGAGCAGTACTTC. Translation gives CSAPVTVQSSYEQYF.